A selection of T cell receptor beta chains follows, all from one sample in a study of blood T cell repertoires in COVID-19. Some clones are missing from TCRdb's copy, which holds only in-frame ones; the method was immunoSEQ multiplex PCR. The sample lists about 190,000 clones; around 77% were seen once. The sequencing sample was made of peripheral blood. These receptors were taken from a man in his sixties with active or convalescent COVID-19. Each CDR3 is given without its conserved first and last residue. The order of the fields is J gene, D gene, CDR3 length, V gene, CDR3 protein. A D gene is named only where the DNA matches it firmly.

j_call: TRBJ1-1
d_call: -
cdr3_length: 11
v_call: TRBV27
cdr3_aa: ASSFGGGTEAF

j_call: TRBJ2-3
d_call: -
cdr3_length: 12
v_call: TRBV19
cdr3_aa: ASRPGLNTDTQY

j_call: TRBJ2-7
d_call: TRBD1
cdr3_length: 13
v_call: TRBV7-2
cdr3_aa: ASSLRDRGGYEQY

j_call: TRBJ2-7
d_call: TRBD1
cdr3_length: 12
v_call: TRBV2
cdr3_aa: ASRGTGGSYEQY

j_call: TRBJ2-1
d_call: TRBD2
cdr3_length: 14
v_call: TRBV27
cdr3_aa: ATKEWAGGGEDEQF

j_call: TRBJ2-7
d_call: TRBD2
cdr3_length: 14
v_call: TRBV18
cdr3_aa: ASSRGLAGISYEQY

j_call: TRBJ1-6
d_call: -
cdr3_length: 14
v_call: TRBV28
cdr3_aa: ASSPPGGAYNSPLH

j_call: TRBJ2-3
d_call: TRBD1
cdr3_length: 12
v_call: TRBV6-5
cdr3_aa: ASTYRGGTDTQY

j_call: TRBJ1-1
d_call: TRBD1
cdr3_length: 13
v_call: TRBV28
cdr3_aa: ASSLGNRGWTEAF

j_call: TRBJ2-2
d_call: TRBD2
cdr3_length: 11
v_call: TRBV29-1
cdr3_aa: SGGGANTGELF

j_call: TRBJ2-1
d_call: TRBD2
cdr3_length: 12
v_call: TRBV3-1/TRBV3-2
cdr3_aa: ASSTSGRANEQF

j_call: TRBJ1-6
d_call: -
cdr3_length: 12
v_call: TRBV29-1
cdr3_aa: SVGTGLSGSPLH

j_call: TRBJ2-1
d_call: TRBD2
cdr3_length: 15
v_call: TRBV19
cdr3_aa: ASSGGTSGRGLNEQF

j_call: TRBJ2-1
d_call: -
cdr3_length: 12
v_call: TRBV5-1
cdr3_aa: ASSFNSGDNEQF

j_call: TRBJ2-7
d_call: TRBD1
cdr3_length: 11
v_call: TRBV29-1
cdr3_aa: SVAQGLGYEQY

j_call: TRBJ2-7
d_call: -
cdr3_length: 12
v_call: TRBV20-1
cdr3_aa: SASVSGLVGEQY

j_call: TRBJ1-1
d_call: -
cdr3_length: 13
v_call: TRBV5-1
cdr3_aa: ASSSKGGLDTEAF

j_call: TRBJ2-7
d_call: -
cdr3_length: 9
v_call: TRBV6-2/TRBV6-3
cdr3_aa: ASSPLSEQY

j_call: TRBJ2-7
d_call: TRBD2
cdr3_length: 12
v_call: TRBV10-3
cdr3_aa: AIGPGGGIYEQY

j_call: TRBJ1-2
d_call: -
cdr3_length: 14
v_call: TRBV28
cdr3_aa: ASSFHGTKSNYGYT

j_call: TRBJ1-1
d_call: -
cdr3_length: 11
v_call: TRBV5-1
cdr3_aa: ASSLVPEGEAF

j_call: TRBJ2-1
d_call: TRBD2
cdr3_length: 13
v_call: TRBV6-5
cdr3_aa: ASSYPGGRNNEQF

j_call: TRBJ2-7
d_call: TRBD1
cdr3_length: 12
v_call: TRBV19
cdr3_aa: ASRRGTGPSEQY

j_call: TRBJ2-3
d_call: TRBD2
cdr3_length: 14
v_call: TRBV24-1
cdr3_aa: ATSDSGLGARDTQY

j_call: TRBJ2-1
d_call: -
cdr3_length: 13
v_call: TRBV7-9
cdr3_aa: ASTPRGSSYNEQF

j_call: TRBJ2-1
d_call: TRBD2
cdr3_length: 13
v_call: TRBV4-1
cdr3_aa: ASSQARLAGDEQF